Shown below are 13 T cell receptor beta chains from a single sample sequenced in a study of OX40 agonist ivuxolimab in advanced cancers. Assay used: immunoSEQ multiplex PCR; TCRdb lists only in-frame clones, some missing. The table includes around 67,000 clones, roughly 85% detected once. The sample consisted of CD4+ or CD8+ T cells sorted from blood, taken in a trial of the OX40 agonist ivuxolimab. The receptors derive from an adult with an advanced solid tumor such as melanoma, head and neck, liver or kidney cancer.

The chain links TRBV5-1 to TRBJ1-4; D possibly corresponds to TRBD1 (5 bases). The germline CDR1 and CDR2 sequences are SGHRS and YFSETQ. CDR3 length: 13 amino acids. V lost 6 bases and J lost 7, with 13 bases in between. CDR3 in amino acids: CASTSGWGEKLFF. CDR3 DNA: TGCGCCAGCACCTCAGGGTGGGGTGAAAAACTGTTTTTT.

V is TRBV2 and J is TRBJ2-5, with D possibly TRBD1 on 5 matching bases. The V and J ends lost 0 bases and 4 bases respectively, with 15 bases between them. Germline V gene lookup returns CDR1 SNHLY and CDR2 FYNNEI. The CDR3 consists of 16 residues. CDR3 in DNA: TGTGCCAGCAGTGAAGCGCTTCAGGGAATAGGAGAGACCCAGTACTTC. This encodes CASSEALQGIGETQYF.

The J gene is TRBJ1-4, the V gene TRBV7-9; 9 bases map to TRBD1. The CDR3 sequence is 13 residues long. CDR1 is SEHNR and CDR2 is FQNEAQ in the germline V gene (reference sequence). V lost 4 bases to trimming and J lost 8 bases; unmatched junction nucleotides: 2. The CDR3: CASSSTGGEKLFF. CDR3 nucleotides: TGTGCCAGCAGCTCGACAGGGGGGGAAAAACTGTTTTTT.

A word on this clone: Compared with germline, one end of the junction differs, possibly owing to a read error. The rearrangement joins TRBV7-7 to TRBJ2-2, with 7 nucleotides matching TRBD1. This CDR3 is built from 16 residues. From germline, CDR1 is SSHAT and CDR2 FNYEAQ (reference sequence). The CDR3 DNA is TGTGCTAGCAGCTCGGGACGGACAGGGAACACCGGGGAGCTGTTTTTT. Translating it yields CASSSGRTGNTGELFF.

The chain recombines TRBV5-1 with TRBJ2-2; no reliable D call. The length of the CDR3 is 17 residues. V was trimmed by 2 bases and J by 8 bases, leaving 22 bases between them. CDR1 and CDR2 from the germline V gene are SGHRS and YFSETQ. The CDR3 reads CASSFGQQWSNFGELFF. The DNA of the CDR3 is TGCGCCAGCAGCTTCGGCCAGCAATGGTCCAACTTTGGGGAGCTGTTTTTT.

This clone was recorded a few times. The chain uses TRBV19 and TRBJ1-5; 7 positions match TRBD1. The CDR3 sequence is 15 residues long. Germline V CDR1 and CDR2: LNHDA, SQIVND (reference sequence). The V gene end was trimmed by 1 base and the J gene end by 4 bases; junction bases not matched to a gene: 4. The CDR3 DNA sequence: TGTGCCAGTAGTATAGGACAGGGTCGAAATCAGCCCCAGCATTTT. Its translation: CASSIGQGRNQPQHF. Full variable domain (rest looked up from reference TRBV19 and TRBJ1-5): DGGITQSPKYLFRKEGQNVTLSCEQNLNHDAMYWYRQDPGQGLRLIYYSQIVNDFQKGDIAEGYSVSREKKESFPLTVTSAQKNPTAFYLCASSIGQGRNQPQHFGDGTRLSIL.

The V call is TRBV18, the J call TRBJ1-1; D remains ambiguous. This CDR3 spans 15 amino acids. The V and J ends lost 3 bases and 8 bases respectively, with 19 bases between them. Looked up from germline, CDR1 is KGHSH and CDR2 is LQKENI. The CDR3 sequence: CASSPTYIDLAEAFF. The CDR3 DNA follows: TGTGCCAGCTCACCCACCTACATCGACCTAGCCGAAGCTTTCTTT.

The chain joins TRBV2 to TRBJ2-5; no reliable D call. Trimming took off 7 bases at V and 0 bases at J, with 12 bases between the two ends. CDR3 length equals 14 residues. Germline V gene sequence: CDR1 SNHLY, CDR2 FYNNEI. The CDR3 DNA is TGTGCCAGCACCCTGTTCCAGAACCAAGAGACCCAGTACTTC. Translating it yields CASTLFQNQETQYF.

The CDR3 sequence: CASSRGAGNTEAFF. CDR3 nucleotide sequence: TGTGCCAGCTCACGCGGAGCGGGGAACACTGAAGCTTTCTTT. The chain employs TRBV18 and TRBJ1-1; D remains ambiguous. This CDR3 comprises 14 residues. CDR1 and CDR2 from the germline V gene are KGHSH and LQKENI. Trimming shortened V by 4 bases and J by 1 base, and 10 bases separated the two germline ends.

J is TRBJ2-7 and V is TRBV7-8; 9 nucleotides agree with TRBD2. Germline values: CDR1 SGHVS, CDR2 FQNEAQ. The V gene end was trimmed by 4 bases and the J gene end by 3 bases; junction bases not matched to a gene: 4. The CDR3 is made up of 14 amino acids. CDR3 sequence: CASSSGLALYEQYF. The CDR3 bases are TGTGCCAGCAGCTCGGGACTAGCCCTCTACGAGCAGTACTTC.

V usage is TRBV29-1 and J usage is TRBJ1-1; D not resolved. The germline gives CDR1 SQVTM, CDR2 ANQGSEA. Between the trimmed V and J ends, which lost 0 bases and 1 base, there was a span of 12 bases. The CDR3 is 15 amino acids. The CDR3 protein is CSVEDLRQKNTEAFF. CDR3 sequence (DNA): TGCAGCGTTGAAGATCTAAGGCAAAAGAACACTGAAGCTTTCTTT.

The chain employs TRBV18 and TRBJ1-5; 7 positions agree with TRBD1. CDR3 length: 15 amino acids. Looked up from germline, CDR1 is KGHSH and CDR2 is LQKENI. The trim removed 4 bases at V and 6 bases at J, leaving 9 bases unmatched. The CDR3 sequence is CASSLEDRPLQPQHF. The CDR3 nucleotides read TGTGCCAGCTCACTTGAGGACAGGCCGCTTCAGCCCCAGCATTTT.

The J gene is TRBJ2-1, the V gene TRBV4-1, with 7 positions matching TRBD1. Germline V lookup: CDR1 MGHRA, CDR2 YSYEKL. V trimming: 4 bases; J trimming: 8 bases; junction bases outside the gene matches: 8. CDR3 length equals 14 residues. CDR3 nucleotides: TGCGCCAGCAGCCCTGACAGGGTATGGGATGAGCAGTTCTTC. Translating it yields CASSPDRVWDEQFF.